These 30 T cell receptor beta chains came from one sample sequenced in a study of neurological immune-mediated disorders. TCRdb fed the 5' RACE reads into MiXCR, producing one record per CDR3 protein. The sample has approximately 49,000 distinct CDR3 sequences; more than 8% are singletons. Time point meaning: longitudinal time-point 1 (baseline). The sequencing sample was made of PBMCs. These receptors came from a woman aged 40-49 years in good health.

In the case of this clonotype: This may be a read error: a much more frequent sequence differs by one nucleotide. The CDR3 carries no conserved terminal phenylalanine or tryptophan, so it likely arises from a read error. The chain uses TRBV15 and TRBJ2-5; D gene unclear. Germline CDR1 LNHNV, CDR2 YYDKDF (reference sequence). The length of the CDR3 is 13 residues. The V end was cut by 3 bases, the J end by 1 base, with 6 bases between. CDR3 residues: CATSRMGQETQYC. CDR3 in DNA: TGTGCCACCAGCAGGATGGGCCAAGAGACCCAGTACTGC.

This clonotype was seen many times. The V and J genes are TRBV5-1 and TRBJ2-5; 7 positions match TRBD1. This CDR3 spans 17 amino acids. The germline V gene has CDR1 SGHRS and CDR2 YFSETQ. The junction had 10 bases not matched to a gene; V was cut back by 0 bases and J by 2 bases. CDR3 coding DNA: TGCGCCAGCAGCTTGGGGAGGACAGGATTATTTCAAGAGACCCAGTACTTC. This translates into CASSLGRTGLFQETQYF.

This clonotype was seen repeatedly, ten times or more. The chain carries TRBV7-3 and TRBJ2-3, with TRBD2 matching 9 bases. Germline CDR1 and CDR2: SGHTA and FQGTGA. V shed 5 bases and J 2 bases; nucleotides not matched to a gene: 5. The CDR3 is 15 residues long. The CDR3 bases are TGTGCCAGCAGCCCTAGCGGGACTACCACAGATACGCAGTATTTT. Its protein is CASSPSGTTTDTQYF.

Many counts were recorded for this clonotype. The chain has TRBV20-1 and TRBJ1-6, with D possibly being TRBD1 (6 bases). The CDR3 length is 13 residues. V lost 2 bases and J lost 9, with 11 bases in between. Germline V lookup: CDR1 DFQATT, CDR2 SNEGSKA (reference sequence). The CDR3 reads CSARPQTGSPLHF. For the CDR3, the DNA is TGCAGTGCTAGACCTCAGACAGGTTCACCCCTCCACTTT.

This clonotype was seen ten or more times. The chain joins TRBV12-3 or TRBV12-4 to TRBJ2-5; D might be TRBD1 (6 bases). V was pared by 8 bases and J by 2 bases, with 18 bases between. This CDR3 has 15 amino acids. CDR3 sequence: CASGPDRNRQETQYF. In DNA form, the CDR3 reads TGTGCCAGCGGACCCGACAGGAATCGTCAAGAGACCCAGTACTTC.

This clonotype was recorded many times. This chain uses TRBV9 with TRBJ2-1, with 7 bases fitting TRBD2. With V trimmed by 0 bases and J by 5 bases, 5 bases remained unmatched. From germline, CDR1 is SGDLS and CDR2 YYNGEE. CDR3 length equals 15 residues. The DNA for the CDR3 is TGTGCCAGCAGCGTAGGGGCTAGCGGTAACAATGAGCAGTTCTTC. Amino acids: CASSVGASGNNEQFF. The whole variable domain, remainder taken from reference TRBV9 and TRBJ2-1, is DSGVTQTPKHLITATGQRVTLRCSPRSGDLSVYWYQQSLDQGLQFLIQYYNGEERAKGNILERFSAQQFPDLHSELNLSSLELGDSALYFCASSVGASGNNEQFFGPGTRLTVL.

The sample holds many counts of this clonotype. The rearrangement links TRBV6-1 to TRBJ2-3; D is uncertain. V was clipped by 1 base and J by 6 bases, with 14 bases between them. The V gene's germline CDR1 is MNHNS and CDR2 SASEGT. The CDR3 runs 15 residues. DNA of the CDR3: TGTGCCAGCAGTGAAGGACTCATGGAGACTGATACGCAGTATTTT. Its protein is CASSEGLMETDTQYF.

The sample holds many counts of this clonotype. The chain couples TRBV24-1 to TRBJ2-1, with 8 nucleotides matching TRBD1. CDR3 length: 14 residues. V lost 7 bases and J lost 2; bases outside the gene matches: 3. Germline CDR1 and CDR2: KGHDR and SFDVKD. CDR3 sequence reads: CATRSGGPYNEQFF. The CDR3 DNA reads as TGTGCCACCAGATCAGGGGGCCCCTACAATGAGCAGTTCTTC.

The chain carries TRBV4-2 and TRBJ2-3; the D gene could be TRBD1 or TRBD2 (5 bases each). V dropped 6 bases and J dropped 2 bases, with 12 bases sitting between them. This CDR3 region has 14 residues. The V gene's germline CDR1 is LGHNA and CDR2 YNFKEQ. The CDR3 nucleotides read TGTGCCAGCAGAGAGACCGGGACCACAGATACGCAGTATTTT. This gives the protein CASRETGTTDTQYF.

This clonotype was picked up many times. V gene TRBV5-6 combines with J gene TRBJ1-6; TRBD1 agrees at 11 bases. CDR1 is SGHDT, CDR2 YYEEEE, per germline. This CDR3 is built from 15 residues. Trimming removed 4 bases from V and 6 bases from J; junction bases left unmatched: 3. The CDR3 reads CASSVGTGGNSPLHF. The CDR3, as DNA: TGTGCCAGCAGCGTGGGGACAGGGGGTAATTCACCCCTCCACTTT.

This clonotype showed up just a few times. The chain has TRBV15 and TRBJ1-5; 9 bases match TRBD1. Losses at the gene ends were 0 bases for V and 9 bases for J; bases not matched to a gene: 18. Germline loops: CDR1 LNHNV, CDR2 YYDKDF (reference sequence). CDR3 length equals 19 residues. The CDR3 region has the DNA TGTGCCACCAGCAGAGATCGTACAGGGGGCGTTTTCGTGTCTTCGCCCCAGCATTTT. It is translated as CATSRDRTGGVFVSSPQHF. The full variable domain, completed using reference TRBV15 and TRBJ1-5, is DAMVIQNPRYQVTQFGKPVTLSCSQTLNHNVMYWYQQKSSQAPKLLFHYYDKDFNNEADTPDNFQSRRPNTSFCFLDIRSPGLGDTAMYLCATSRDRTGGVFVSSPQHFGDGTRLSIL.

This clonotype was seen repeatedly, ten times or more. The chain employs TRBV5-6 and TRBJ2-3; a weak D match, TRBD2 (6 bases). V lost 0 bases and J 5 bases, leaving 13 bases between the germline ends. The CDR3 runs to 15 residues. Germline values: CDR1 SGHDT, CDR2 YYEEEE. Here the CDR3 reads CASSLGPGSQDTQYF. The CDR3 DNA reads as TGTGCCAGCAGCTTGGGTCCCGGGAGCCAAGATACGCAGTATTTT.

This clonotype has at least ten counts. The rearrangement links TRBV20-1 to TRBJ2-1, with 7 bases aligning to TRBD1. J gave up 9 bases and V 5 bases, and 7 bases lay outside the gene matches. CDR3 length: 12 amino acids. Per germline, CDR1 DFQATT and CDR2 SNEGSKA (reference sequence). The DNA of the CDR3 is TGCAGTGCTCCTAGGGGGCGGGTTGAGCAGTTCTTC. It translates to CSAPRGRVEQFF.

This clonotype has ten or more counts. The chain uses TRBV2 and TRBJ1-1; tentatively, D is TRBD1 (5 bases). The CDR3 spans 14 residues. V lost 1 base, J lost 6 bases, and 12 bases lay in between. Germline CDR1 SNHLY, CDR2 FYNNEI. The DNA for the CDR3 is TGTGCCAGCAGTGAAGTGGGTTGGGGGGCTGAAGCTTTCTTT. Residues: CASSEVGWGAEAFF.

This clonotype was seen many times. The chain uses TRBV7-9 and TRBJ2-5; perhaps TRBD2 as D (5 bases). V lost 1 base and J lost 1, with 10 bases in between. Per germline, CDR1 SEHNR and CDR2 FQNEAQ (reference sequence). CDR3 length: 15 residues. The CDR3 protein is CASSLDAGLQETQYF. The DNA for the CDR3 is TGTGCCAGCAGCTTAGATGCGGGCCTCCAAGAGACCCAGTACTTC. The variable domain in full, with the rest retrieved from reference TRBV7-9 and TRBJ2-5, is DTGVSQNPRHKITKRGQNVTFRCDPISEHNRLYWYRQTLGQGPEFLTYFQNEAQLEKSRLLSDRFSAERPKGSFSTLEIQRTEQGDSAMYLCASSLDAGLQETQYFGPGTRLLVL.

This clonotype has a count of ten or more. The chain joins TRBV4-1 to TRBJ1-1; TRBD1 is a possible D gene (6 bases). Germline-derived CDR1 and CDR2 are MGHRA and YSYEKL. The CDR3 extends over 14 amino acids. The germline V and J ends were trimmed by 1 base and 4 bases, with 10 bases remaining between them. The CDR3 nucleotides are TGCGCCAGCAGCCAAGCAGGGGTTAGCACTGAAGCTTTCTTT. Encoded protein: CASSQAGVSTEAFF.

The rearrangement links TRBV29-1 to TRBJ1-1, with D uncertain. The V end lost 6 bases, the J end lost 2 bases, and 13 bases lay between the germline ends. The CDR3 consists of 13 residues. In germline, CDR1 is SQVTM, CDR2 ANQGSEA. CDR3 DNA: TGCAGCGTGGCAACGGCAGTTAACACTGAAGCTTTCTTT. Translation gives CSVATAVNTEAFF.

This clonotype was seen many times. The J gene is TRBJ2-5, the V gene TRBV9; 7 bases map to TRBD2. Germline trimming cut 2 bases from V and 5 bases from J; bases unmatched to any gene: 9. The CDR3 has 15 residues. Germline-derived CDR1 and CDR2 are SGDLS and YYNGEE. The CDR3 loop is CASSVSGAPRETQYF. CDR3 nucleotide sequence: TGTGCCAGCAGCGTGAGCGGGGCCCCCCGGGAGACCCAGTACTTC.

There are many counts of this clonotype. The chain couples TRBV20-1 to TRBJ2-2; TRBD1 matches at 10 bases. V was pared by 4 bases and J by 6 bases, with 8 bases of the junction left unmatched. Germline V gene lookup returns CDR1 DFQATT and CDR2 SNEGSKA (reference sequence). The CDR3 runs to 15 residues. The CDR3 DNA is TGCAGTGCTAAAGACAGGGGGCGTTATTCCGGGGAGCTGTTTTTT. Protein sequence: CSAKDRGRYSGELFF.

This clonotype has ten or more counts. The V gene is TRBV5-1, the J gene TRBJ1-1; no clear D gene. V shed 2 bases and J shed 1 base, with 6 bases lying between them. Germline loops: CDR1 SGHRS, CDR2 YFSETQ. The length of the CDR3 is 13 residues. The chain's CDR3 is CASSFPENTEAFF. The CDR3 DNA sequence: TGCGCCAGCAGCTTCCCGGAGAACACTGAAGCTTTCTTT.

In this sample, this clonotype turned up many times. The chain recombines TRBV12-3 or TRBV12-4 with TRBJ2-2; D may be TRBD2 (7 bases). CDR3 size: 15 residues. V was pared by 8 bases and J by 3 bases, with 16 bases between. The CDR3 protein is CASFIGGGYTGELFF. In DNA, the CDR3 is TGTGCCAGCTTTATCGGCGGGGGCTACACCGGGGAGCTGTTTTTT.

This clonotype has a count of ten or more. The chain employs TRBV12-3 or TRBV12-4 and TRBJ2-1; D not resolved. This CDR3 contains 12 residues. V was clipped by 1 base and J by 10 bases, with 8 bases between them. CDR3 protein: CASSLGSSEQFF. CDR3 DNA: TGTGCCAGCAGTTTAGGCAGTTCGGAGCAGTTCTTC.

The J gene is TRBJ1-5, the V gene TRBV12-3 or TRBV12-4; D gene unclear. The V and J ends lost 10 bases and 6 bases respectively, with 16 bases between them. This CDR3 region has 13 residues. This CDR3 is CANRLDKTQPQHF. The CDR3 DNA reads TGTGCCAACAGATTAGACAAAACTCAGCCCCAGCATTTT.

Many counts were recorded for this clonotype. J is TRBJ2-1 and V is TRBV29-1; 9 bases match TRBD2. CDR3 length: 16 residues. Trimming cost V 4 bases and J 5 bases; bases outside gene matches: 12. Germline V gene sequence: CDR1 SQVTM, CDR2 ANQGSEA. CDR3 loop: CSVARETSGPNNEQFF. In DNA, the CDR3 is TGCAGCGTTGCGAGGGAGACTAGCGGACCGAACAATGAGCAGTTCTTC.

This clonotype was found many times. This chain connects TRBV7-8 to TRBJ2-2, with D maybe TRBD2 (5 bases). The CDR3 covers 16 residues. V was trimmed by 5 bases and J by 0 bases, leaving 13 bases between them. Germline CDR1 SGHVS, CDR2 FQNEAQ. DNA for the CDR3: TGTGCCAGCAGCCCGAGAGGGATAACGAACACCGGGGAGCTGTTTTTT. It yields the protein CASSPRGITNTGELFF.

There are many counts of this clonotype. CDR3 in DNA: TGTGCCAGCAGCTTGATCCGGGACAAAAATCAGCCCCAGCATTTT. Translation: CASSLIRDKNQPQHF. The rearrangement joins TRBV5-6 to TRBJ1-5; a weak D match, TRBD1 (6 bases). Germline V gives CDR1 SGHDT, CDR2 YYEEEE. This CDR3 region has 15 residues. Deletions cut 1 base from V and 4 bases from J, with 12 bases between.

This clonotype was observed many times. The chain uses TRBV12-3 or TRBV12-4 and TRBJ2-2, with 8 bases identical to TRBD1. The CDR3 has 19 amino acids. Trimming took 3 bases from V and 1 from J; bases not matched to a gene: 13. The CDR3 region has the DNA TGTGCCAGCAGTTTTGGCGGAGGGTGGGGACAGGTGAACACCGGGGAGCTGTTTTTT. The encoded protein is CASSFGGGWGQVNTGELFF.

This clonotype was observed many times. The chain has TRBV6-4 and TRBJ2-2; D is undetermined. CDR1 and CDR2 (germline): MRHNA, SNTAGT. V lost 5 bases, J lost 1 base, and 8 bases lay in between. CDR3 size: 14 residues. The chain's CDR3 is CASSNSRNTGELFF. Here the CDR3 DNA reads TGTGCCAGCAGTAATAGCAGGAACACCGGGGAGCTGTTTTTT.

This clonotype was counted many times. The CDR3 sequence: CASSLSDPGTDTQYF. The CDR3 coding sequence is TGCGCCAGCAGCTTGTCGGACCCGGGCACAGATACGCAGTATTTT. V usage is TRBV5-1 and J usage is TRBJ2-3; D not resolved. The V end lost 1 base, the J end lost 1 base, and 10 bases lay between the germline ends. CDR1 SGHRS and CDR2 YFSETQ come from the germline V gene. The CDR3 is 15 amino acids.

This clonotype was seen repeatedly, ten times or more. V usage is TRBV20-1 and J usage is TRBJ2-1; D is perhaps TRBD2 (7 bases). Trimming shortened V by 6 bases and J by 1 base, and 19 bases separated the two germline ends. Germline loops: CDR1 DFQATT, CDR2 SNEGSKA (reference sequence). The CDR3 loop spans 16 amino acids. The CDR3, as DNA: TGCAGTGCCTTACAGAGGGGGGGCAAGTCCTACAATGAGCAGTTCTTC. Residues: CSALQRGGKSYNEQFF.